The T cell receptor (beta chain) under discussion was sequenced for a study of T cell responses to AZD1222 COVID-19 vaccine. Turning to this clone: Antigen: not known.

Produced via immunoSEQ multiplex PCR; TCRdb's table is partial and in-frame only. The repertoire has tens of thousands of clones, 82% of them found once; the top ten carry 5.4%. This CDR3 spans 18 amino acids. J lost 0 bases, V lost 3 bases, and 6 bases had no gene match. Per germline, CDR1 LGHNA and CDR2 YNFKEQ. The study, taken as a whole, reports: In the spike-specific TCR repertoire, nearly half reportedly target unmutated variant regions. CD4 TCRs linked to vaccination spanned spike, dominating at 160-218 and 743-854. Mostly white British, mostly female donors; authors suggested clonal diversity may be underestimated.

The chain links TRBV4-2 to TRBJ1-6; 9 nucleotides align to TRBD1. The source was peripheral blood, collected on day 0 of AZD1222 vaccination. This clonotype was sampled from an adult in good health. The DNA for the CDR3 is TGTGCCAGCAGCCATCAACAGGGGGCGAGCTCCTATAATTCACCCCTCCACTTT. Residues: CASSHQQGASSYNSPLHF.